The clone carrying this T cell receptor (beta chain) is a singleton in its sample. The repertoire was sequenced with immunoSEQ multiplex PCR; TCRdb's copy has only in-frame clones and lacks some. The sample lists around 65,000 clones, approximately 75% occurring once. This record belongs to a study of blood T cell repertoires in COVID-19. In the study overall: In each case, the material was cDNA or gDNA derived from T cells, B-cell-depleted T cells, or PBMCs.

In germline, CDR1 is LNHDA, CDR2 SQIVND (reference sequence). This CDR3 is built from 15 residues. Trimming took 0 bases from V and 5 from J, leaving 13 bases between them. This sequence originates from a human donor in a cohort sampled during active COVID-19. Sample: peripheral blood. The rearrangement links TRBV19 to TRBJ1-1; D call uncertain. CDR3 coding DNA: TGTGCCAGTAGTATAGATGGGCCCGGAGGGACTGAAGCTTTCTTT. Residues: CASSIDGPGGTEAFF.